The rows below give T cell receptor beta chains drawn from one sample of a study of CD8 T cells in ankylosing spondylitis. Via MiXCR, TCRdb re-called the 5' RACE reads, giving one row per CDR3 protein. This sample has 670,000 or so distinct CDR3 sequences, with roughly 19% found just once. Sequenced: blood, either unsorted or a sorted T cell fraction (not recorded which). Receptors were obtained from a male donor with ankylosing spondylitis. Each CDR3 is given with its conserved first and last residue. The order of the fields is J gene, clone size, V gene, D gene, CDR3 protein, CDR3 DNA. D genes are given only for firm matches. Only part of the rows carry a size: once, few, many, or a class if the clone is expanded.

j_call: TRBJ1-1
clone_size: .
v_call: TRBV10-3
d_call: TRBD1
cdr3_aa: CAISEYRPGQGPNTEAFF
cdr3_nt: TGTGCCATCAGTGAATATCGCCCTGGACAGGGCCCTAACACTGAAGCTTTCTTT

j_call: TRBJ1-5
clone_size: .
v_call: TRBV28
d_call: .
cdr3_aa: CATLPSNQPQHF
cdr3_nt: TGTGCCACCCTCCCTAGCAATCAGCCCCAGCATTTT

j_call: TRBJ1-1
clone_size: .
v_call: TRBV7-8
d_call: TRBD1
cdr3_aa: CASSYRQGRGVGWAFF
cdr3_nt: TGTGCCAGCAGCTACCGACAGGGGCGCGGAGTAGGCTGGGCTTTCTTT

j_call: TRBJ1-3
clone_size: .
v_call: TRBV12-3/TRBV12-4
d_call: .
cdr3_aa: CASRGWRSSGNTIYF
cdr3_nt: TGTGCCAGCAGAGGCTGGAGGAGCTCTGGAAACACCATATATTTT

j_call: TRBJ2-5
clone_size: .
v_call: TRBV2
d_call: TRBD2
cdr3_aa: CASSPQLAEQETQYF
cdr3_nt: TGTGCCAGCAGTCCTCAACTAGCGGAGCAAGAGACCCAGTACTTC

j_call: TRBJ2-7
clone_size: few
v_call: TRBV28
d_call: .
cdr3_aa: CASSPNQGREQYF
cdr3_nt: TGTGCCAGCAGTCCCAACCAGGGTCGGGAGCAGTACTTC

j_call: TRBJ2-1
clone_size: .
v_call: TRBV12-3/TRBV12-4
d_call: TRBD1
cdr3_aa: CASSSLDRALYNEQFF
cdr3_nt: TGTGCCAGCAGTTCACTGGACAGGGCCCTATACAATGAGCAGTTCTTC

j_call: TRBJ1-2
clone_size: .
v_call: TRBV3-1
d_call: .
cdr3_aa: CASSQEVQGPGYTF
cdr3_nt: TGTGCCAGCAGCCAAGAAGTGCAGGGGCCTGGCTACACCTTC

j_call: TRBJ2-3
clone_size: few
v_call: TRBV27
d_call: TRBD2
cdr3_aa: CASWGGANTDTQYF
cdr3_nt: TGTGCCAGCTGGGGGGGAGCTAACACAGATACGCAGTATTTT

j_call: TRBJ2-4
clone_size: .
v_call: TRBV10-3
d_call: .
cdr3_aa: CAISEGGAKNIQYF
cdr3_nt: TGTGCCATCAGTGAAGGGGGGGCCAAAAACATTCAGTACTTC

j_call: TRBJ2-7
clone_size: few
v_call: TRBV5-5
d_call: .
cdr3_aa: CASSDLLGYEQYF
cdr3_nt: TGTGCCAGCAGCGACCTACTGGGGTACGAGCAGTACTTC

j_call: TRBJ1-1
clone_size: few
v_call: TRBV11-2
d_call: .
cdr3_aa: CASSLAAQTEAFF
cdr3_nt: TGTGCCAGCAGCTTAGCGGCACAGACTGAAGCTTTCTTT

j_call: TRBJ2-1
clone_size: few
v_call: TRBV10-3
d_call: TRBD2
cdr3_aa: CAISESEMTSGSSNEQFF
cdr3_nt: TGTGCCATCAGTGAGTCCGAGATGACTAGCGGGAGTAGCAATGAGCAGTTCTTC

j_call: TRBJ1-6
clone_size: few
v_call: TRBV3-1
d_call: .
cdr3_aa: CASSQDPDGGSYNSPLHF
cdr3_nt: TGTGCCAGCAGCCAAGACCCCGACGGGGGCTCCTATAATTCACCCCTCCACTTT

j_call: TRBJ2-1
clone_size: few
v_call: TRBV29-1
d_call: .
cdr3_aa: CSFRTDYNEQFF
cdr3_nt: TGCAGCTTCCGGACAGACTACAATGAGCAGTTCTTC

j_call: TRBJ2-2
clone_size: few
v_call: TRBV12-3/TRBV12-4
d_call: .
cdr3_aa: CATSGPGELFF
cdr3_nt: TGTGCCACCTCGGGGCCCGGGGAGCTGTTTTTT

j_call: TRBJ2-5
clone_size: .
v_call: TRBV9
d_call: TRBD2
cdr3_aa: CASSSTRTSGRSREETQYF
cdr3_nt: TGTGCCAGCAGCTCAACACGGACTAGCGGGAGGTCTAGGGAAGAGACCCAGTACTTC

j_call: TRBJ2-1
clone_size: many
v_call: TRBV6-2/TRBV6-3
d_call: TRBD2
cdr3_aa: CASSYVRGSLSSYNEQFF
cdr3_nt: TGTGCCAGCAGTTACGTTCGCGGGAGCCTTTCTTCCTACAATGAGCAGTTCTTC

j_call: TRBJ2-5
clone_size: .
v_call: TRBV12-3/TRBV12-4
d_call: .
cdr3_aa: CASTPGGETQYF
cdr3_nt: TGTGCCAGCACCCCCGGGGGAGAGACCCAGTACTTC

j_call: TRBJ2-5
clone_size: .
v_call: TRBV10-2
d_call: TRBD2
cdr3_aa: CASRELGGAGLLTQYF
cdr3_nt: TGCGCCAGCAGGGAGCTCGGGGGGGCTGGCCTATTAACCCAGTACTTC

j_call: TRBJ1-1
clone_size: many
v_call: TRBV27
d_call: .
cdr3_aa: CASSSSGAIMNTEAFF
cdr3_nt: TGTGCCAGCAGTTCATCGGGAGCTATTATGAACACTGAAGCTTTCTTT

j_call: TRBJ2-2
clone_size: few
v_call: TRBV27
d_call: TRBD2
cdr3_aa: CASSFSGLTSGPQVTGELFF
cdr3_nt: TGTGCCAGCAGTTTTAGTGGGTTGACTAGCGGGCCCCAAGTCACCGGGGAGCTGTTTTTT

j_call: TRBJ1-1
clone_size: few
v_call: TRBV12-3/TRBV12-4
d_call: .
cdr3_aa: CASSFGARDTEAFF
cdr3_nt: TGTGCCAGCAGCTTCGGTGCCCGGGACACTGAAGCTTTCTTT

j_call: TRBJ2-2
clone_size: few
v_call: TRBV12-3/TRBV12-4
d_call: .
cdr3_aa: CASILDYGGRSTGELFF
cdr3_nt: TGTGCCAGCATTCTAGACTACGGGGGCCGCTCCACCGGGGAGCTGTTTTTT

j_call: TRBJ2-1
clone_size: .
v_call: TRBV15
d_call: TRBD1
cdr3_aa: CATSRQGPPNEQFF
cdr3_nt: TGTGCCACCAGCCGACAGGGACCTCCCAATGAGCAGTTCTTC

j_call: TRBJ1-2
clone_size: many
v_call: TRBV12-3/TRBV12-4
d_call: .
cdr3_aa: CASTQGQAGGYGYTF
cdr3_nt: TGTGCCAGCACCCAAGGGCAGGCCGGGGGCTATGGCTACACCTTC

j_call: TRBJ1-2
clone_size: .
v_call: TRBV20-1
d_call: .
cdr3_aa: CSARDLLLVGSYTF
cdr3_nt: TGCAGTGCTAGAGATCTCCTTTTAGTTGGTAGCTACACCTTC

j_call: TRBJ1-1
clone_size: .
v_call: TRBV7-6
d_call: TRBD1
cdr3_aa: CASSLSQGMNTEAFF
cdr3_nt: TGTGCCAGCAGCTTATCACAGGGGATGAACACTGAAGCTTTCTTT

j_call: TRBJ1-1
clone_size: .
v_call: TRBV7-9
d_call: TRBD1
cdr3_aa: CASSPRGQGMNTEAFF
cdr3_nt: TGTGCCAGCAGCCCAAGGGGACAGGGGATGAACACTGAAGCTTTCTTT

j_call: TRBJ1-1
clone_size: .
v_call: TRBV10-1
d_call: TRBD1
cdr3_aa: CASSRDSTNAEAFF
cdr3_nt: TGCGCCAGCAGCCGGGACAGTACCAACGCTGAAGCTTTCTTT

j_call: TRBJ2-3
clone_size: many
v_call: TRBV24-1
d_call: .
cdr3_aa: CATSDPRGAQGTDTQYF
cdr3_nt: TGTGCCACCAGTGATCCCCGTGGGGCGCAAGGCACAGATACGCAGTATTTT

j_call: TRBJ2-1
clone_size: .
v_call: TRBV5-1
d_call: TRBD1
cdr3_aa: CASSSLDRPYNEQFF
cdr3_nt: TGCGCCAGCAGCTCCCTGGACAGGCCTTACAATGAGCAGTTCTTC

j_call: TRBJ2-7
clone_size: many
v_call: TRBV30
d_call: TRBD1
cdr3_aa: CAWGQGTEQYF
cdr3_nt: TGTGCCTGGGGACAGGGCACCGAGCAGTACTTC

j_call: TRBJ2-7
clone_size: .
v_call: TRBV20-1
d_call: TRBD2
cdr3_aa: CSARPSGERGYYEQYF
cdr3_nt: TGCAGTGCTAGACCCAGCGGGGAGCGGGGATACTACGAGCAGTACTTC

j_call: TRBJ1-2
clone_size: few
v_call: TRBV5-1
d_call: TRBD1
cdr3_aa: CASSPTGEGHYGYTF
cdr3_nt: TGCGCCAGCAGCCCTACAGGGGAAGGCCACTATGGCTACACCTTC

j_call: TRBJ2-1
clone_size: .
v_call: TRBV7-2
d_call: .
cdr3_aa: CASSPRPQDEQFF
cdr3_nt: TGTGCCAGCAGCCCCCGGCCACAGGATGAGCAGTTCTTC

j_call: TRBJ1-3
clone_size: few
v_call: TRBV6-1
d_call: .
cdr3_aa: CASSIQGLSGNTIYF
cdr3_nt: TGTGCCAGTTCAATACAGGGTCTCTCTGGAAACACCATATATTTT

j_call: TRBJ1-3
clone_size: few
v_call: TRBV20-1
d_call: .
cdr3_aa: CSARIAVGNTIYF
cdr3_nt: TGCAGTGCTAGAATCGCGGTAGGAAACACCATATATTTT

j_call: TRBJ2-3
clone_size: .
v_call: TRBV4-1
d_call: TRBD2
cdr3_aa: CASSPTQRGYTDTQYF
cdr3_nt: TGCGCCAGCAGCCCAACCCAGCGGGGGTACACAGATACGCAGTATTTT

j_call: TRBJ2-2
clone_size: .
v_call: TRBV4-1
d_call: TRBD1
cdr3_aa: CASSQALFVGQERPNTGELFF
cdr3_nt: TGCGCCAGCAGCCAGGCTTTATTTGTGGGACAGGAACGCCCGAACACCGGGGAGCTGTTTTTT

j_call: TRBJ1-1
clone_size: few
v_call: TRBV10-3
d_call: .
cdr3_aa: CAISPTANTEAFF
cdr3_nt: TGTGCCATCAGTCCGACGGCGAACACTGAAGCTTTCTTT

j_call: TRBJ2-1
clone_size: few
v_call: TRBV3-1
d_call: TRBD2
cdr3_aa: CASSPDKLAGEIGEQFF
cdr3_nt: TGTGCCAGCAGCCCTGACAAACTAGCGGGAGAAATAGGTGAGCAGTTCTTC

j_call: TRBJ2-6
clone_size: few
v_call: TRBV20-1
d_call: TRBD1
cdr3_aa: CSAVTGAPGANVLTF
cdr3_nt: TGCAGTGCCGTGACAGGGGCTCCTGGGGCCAACGTCCTGACTTTC

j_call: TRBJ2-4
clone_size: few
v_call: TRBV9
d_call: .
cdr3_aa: CASSVAPGVGNIQYF
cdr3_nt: TGTGCCAGCAGCGTAGCTCCAGGGGTAGGAAACATTCAGTACTTC

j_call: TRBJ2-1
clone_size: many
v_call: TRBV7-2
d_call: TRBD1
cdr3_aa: CASSFDRGRENEQFF
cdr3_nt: TGTGCCAGCAGCTTCGACAGGGGCAGGGAGAATGAGCAGTTCTTC

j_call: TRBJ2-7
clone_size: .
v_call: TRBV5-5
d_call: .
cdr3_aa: CASSLAAGFGVYEQYF
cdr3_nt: TGTGCCAGCAGCTTGGCCGCGGGTTTCGGGGTCTACGAGCAGTACTTC

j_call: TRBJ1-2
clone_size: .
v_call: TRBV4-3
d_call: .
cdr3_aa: CASSQPEIGYTF
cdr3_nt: TGCGCCAGCAGCCAACCGGAGATCGGCTACACCTTC

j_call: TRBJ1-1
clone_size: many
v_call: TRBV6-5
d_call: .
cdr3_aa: CASSYGQMNTEAFF
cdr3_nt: TGTGCCAGCAGTTACGGACAGATGAACACTGAAGCTTTCTTT

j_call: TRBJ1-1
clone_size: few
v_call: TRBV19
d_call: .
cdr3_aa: CASSIVWPPTEAFF
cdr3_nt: TGTGCCAGTAGTATCGTCTGGCCCCCCACTGAAGCTTTCTTT

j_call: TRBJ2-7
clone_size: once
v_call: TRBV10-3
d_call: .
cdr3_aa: CAISRMQGDYYEQYF
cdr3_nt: TGTGCCATCAGTCGGATGCAGGGGGACTACTACGAGCAGTACTTC

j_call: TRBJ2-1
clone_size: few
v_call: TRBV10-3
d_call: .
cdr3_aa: CAISTRGGGGEQFF
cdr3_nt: TGTGCCATCAGTACACGAGGAGGGGGTGGCGAGCAGTTCTTC

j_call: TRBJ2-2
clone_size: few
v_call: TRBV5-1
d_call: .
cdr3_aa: CASKPGGTNTGELFF
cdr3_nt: TGCGCCAGCAAACCCGGGGGAACGAACACCGGGGAGCTGTTTTTT

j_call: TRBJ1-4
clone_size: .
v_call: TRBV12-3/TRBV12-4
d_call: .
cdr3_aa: CASRPTGSGEKLFF
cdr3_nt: TGTGCCAGCAGACCTACAGGGTCGGGTGAAAAACTGTTTTTT

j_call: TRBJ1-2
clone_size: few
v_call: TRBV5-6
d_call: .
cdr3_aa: CASSFTEGYGYTF
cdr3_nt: TGTGCCAGCAGCTTTACCGAGGGGTATGGCTACACCTTC

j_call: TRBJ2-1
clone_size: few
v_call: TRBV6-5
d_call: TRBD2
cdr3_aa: CASSYVAGGSNEQFF
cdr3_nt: TGTGCCAGCAGTTACGTAGCGGGGGGGAGCAATGAGCAGTTCTTC